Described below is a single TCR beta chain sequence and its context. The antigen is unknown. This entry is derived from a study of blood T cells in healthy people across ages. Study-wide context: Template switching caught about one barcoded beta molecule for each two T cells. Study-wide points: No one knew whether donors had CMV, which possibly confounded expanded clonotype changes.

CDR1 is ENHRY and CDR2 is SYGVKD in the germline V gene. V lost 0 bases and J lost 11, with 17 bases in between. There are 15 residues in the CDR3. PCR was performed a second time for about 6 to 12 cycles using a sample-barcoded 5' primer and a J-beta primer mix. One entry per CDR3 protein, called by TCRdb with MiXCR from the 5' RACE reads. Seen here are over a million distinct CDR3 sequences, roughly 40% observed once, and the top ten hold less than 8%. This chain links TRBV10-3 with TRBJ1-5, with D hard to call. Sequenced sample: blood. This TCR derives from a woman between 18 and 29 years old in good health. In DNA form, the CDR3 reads TGTGCCATCAGTGAGTCAATCGTGGGGTCTAAGGCCCAGCATTTT. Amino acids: CAISESIVGSKAQHF.